This T cell receptor (beta chain) was identified in a study of T cells after yellow fever vaccination. On the study more broadly: Libraries from low-cell-number fractions were prepared with the SMART-Seq v4 Ultra Low Input RNA kit.

MiXCR, applied by TCRdb to the 5' RACE reads, yields one record per CDR3 protein. The sample comprises under 250,000 distinct CDR3 sequences, more than 3% of which are singletons, and approximately 3% rests with the top ten. General study points: Compared with primary, the secondary response was weaker and peaked at day 5, not 15. Abundant bulk-derived clonotypes could contaminate FACS-sorted repertoires.

This clonotype was counted many times. Its antigen is not identified. The source material was CD4+ T cells sorted from PBMCs, sampled 10 days after the yellow fever booster vaccination. This TCR was recovered from a man in his late teens or twenties who received the YFV17D yellow fever vaccine.

CDR3 in DNA: TGCGCCAGCAGCCCCCTGGGGGGGGAGCAGTACTTC. This codes for CASSPLGGEQYF. This sequence joins TRBV5-1 and TRBJ2-7, with 7 bases fitting TRBD2. V lost 4 bases to trimming and J lost 7 bases; unmatched junction nucleotides: 5. From germline, CDR1 is SGHRS and CDR2 YFSETQ. There are 12 residues in the CDR3. Based on the CDR3 plus reference TRBV5-1 and TRBJ2-7, the full variable domain is KAGVTQTPRYLIKTRGQQVTLSCSPISGHRSVSWYQQTPGQGLQFLFEYFSETQRNKGNFPGRFSGRQFSNSRSEMNVSTLELGDSALYLCASSPLGGEQYFGPGTRLTVT.